Below, 3 T cell receptor beta chains from the same sample are listed, as sequenced in a study of T cell changes during pregnancy in multiple sclerosis. Profiled with immunoSEQ multiplex PCR; TCRdb holds only in-frame clones, not every one. The data hold more than 40,000 clones, with 89% observed a single time. The source material was CD4+ T cells from peripheral blood mononuclear cells, sampled in the first trimester of pregnancy. Receptors originate from a female donor with multiple sclerosis, enrolled in a pregnancy study.

This clone was seen a handful of times. CDR3 protein: CASSRGVFEMNTEAFF. The DNA for the CDR3 is TGTGCCAGCAGCCGAGGAGTTTTTGAAATGAACACTGAAGCTTTCTTT. The gene calls are TRBV11-3 and TRBJ1-1; D is ambiguous. The ends were cut back, 5 bases at V and 0 bases at J, with 16 bases in the middle. This CDR3 is built from 16 residues. In germline, CDR1 is SGHNT, CDR2 YENEEA.

The chain is built from TRBV28 and TRBJ2-7; D is unclear. Trimming stripped 5 bases from V and 6 bases from J, with 5 bases between. Germline CDR1 and CDR2: MDHEN and SYDVKM. The CDR3 spans 10 residues. This CDR3 is CASSRVEQYF. The CDR3 DNA is TGTGCCAGCAGTCGGGTCGAGCAGTACTTC.

The chain carries TRBV11-3 and TRBJ2-3, with 9 nucleotides matching TRBD2. Germline V gives CDR1 SGHNT, CDR2 YENEEA. This CDR3 spans 16 amino acids. The V segment lost 2 bases and the J segment 2 bases; nucleotides outside the gene matches: 5. The CDR3, as DNA: TGTGCCAGCAGCTTACGACTAGCGGCTGACACAGATACGCAGTATTTT. Translated: CASSLRLAADTDTQYF.